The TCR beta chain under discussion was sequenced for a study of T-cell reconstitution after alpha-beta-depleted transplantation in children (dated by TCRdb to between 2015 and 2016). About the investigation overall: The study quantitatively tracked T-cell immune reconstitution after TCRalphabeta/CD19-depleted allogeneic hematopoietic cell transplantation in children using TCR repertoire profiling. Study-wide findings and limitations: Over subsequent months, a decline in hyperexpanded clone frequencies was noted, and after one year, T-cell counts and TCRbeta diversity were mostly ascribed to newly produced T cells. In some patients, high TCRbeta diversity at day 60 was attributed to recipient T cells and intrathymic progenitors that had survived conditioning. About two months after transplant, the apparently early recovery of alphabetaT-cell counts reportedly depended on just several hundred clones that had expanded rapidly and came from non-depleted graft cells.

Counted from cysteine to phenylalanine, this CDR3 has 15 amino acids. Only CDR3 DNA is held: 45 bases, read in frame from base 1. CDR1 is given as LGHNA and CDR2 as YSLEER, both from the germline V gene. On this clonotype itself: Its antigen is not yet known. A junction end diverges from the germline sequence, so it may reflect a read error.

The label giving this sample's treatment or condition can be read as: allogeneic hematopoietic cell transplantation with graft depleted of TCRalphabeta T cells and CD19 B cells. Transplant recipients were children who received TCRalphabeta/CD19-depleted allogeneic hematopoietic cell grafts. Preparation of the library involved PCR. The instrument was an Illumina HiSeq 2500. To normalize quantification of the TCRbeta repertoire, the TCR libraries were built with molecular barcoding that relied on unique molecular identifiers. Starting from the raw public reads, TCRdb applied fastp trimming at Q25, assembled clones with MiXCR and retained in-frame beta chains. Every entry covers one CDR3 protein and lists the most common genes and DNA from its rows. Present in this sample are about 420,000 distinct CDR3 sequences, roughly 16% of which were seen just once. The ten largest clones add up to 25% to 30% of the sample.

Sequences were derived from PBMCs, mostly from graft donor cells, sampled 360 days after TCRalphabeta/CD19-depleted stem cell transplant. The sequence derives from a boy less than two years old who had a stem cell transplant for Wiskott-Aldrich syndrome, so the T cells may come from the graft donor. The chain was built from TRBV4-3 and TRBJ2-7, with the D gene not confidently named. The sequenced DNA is TGCGCCAGCAGCCAAGATTTGGCGGACCTCTACGAGCAGCACTTC. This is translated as CASSQDLADLYEQHF.